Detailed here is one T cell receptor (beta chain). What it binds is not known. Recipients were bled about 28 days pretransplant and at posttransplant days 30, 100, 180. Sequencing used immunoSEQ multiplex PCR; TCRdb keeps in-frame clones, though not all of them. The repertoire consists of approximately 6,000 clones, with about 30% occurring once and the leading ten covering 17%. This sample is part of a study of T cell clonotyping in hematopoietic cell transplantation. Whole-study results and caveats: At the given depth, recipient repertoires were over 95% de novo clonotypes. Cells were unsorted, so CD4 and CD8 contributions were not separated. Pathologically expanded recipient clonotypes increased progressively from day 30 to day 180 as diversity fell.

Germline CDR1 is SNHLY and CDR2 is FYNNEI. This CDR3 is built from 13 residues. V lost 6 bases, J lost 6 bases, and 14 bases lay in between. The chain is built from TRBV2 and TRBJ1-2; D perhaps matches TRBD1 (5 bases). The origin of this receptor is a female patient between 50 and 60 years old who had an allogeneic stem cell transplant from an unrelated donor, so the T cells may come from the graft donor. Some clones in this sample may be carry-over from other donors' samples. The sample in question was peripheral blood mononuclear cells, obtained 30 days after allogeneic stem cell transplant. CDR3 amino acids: CASSLQGIDGYTF. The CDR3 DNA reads TGTGCCAGCAGCTTGCAGGGAATCGATGGCTACACCTTC.